Listed below are T cell receptor beta chains from one sample, sequenced in a study of T cell responses to AZD1222 COVID-19 vaccine. Here immunoSEQ multiplex PCR was the method, and the copy in TCRdb shows in-frame clones only, minus some. The sample has roughly 95,000 clones, approximately 90% seen once; the top ten hold less than 4%. Material: peripheral blood, obtained 28 days after the second AZD1222 dose. These TCRs come from an adult who received the AZD1222 COVID-19 vaccine. Both conserved end residues are part of each CDR3. D genes are given only for firm matches. Rows may omit the clone size; those that give it use once, few, many or a size class.

clone size: once; J gene: TRBJ2-3; V gene: TRBV5-1; D gene: -; CDR3 DNA: TGCGCCAGCAGCTTGGATTCGCCAGGGGACACAGATACGCAGTATTTT; CDR3 protein: CASSLDSPGDTDTQYF
clone size: -; J gene: TRBJ1-2; V gene: TRBV5-1; D gene: -; CDR3 DNA: TGCGCCAGTCATCAGGAGAACTATGGCTACACCTTC; CDR3 protein: CASHQENYGYTF
clone size: -; J gene: TRBJ2-3; V gene: TRBV6-6; D gene: TRBD2; CDR3 DNA: TGTGCCAGCAGAAGAGCGGGGGATTACACAGATACGCAGTATTTT; CDR3 protein: CASRRAGDYTDTQYF
clone size: -; J gene: TRBJ1-6; V gene: TRBV4-2; D gene: -; CDR3 DNA: TGTGCCAGCAGCCAAGATAGACCTTCACCCCTCCACTTT; CDR3 protein: CASSQDRPSPLHF
clone size: -; J gene: TRBJ2-2; V gene: TRBV14; D gene: -; CDR3 DNA: TGTGCCAGCAGCGCAGGGATACGTTCCGGGGAGCTGTTTTTT; CDR3 protein: CASSAGIRSGELFF
clone size: once; J gene: TRBJ2-3; V gene: TRBV5-1; D gene: -; CDR3 DNA: TGCGCCAGCAGCTTGGATAGGGCTAGAGATACGCAGTATTTT; CDR3 protein: CASSLDRARDTQYF
clone size: -; J gene: TRBJ1-3; V gene: TRBV5-1; D gene: TRBD1; CDR3 DNA: TGCGCCAGCAGCTTGTGGGGGATCCGGGACAGCTCTGGAAACACCATATATTTT; CDR3 protein: CASSLWGIRDSSGNTIYF
clone size: -; J gene: TRBJ1-5; V gene: TRBV19; D gene: -; CDR3 DNA: TGTGCCAGTAGTATGTCCATCGGGCCCCAGCATTTT; CDR3 protein: CASSMSIGPQHF
clone size: -; J gene: TRBJ2-2; V gene: TRBV9; D gene: TRBD2; CDR3 DNA: TGTGCCAGCAGCGGTGGGACTAGCGGGGAGACGTTCGCGAACACCGGGGAGCTGTTTTTT; CDR3 protein: CASSGGTSGETFANTGELFF
clone size: -; J gene: TRBJ1-1; V gene: TRBV18; D gene: TRBD1; CDR3 DNA: TGTGCCAGCTCACCAACTGGGACAGCCGCATTTAACACTGAAGCTTTCTTT; CDR3 protein: CASSPTGTAAFNTEAFF
clone size: -; J gene: TRBJ2-7; V gene: TRBV5-6; D gene: -; CDR3 DNA: TGTGCCAGCAGCCGGCGGGACAGCTCCTACGAGCAGTACTTC; CDR3 protein: CASSRRDSSYEQYF
clone size: -; J gene: TRBJ2-3; V gene: TRBV4-1; D gene: -; CDR3 DNA: TGCGCCAGCAGCTCCCAGGGGGCGGGGGGTACAGATACGCAGTATTTT; CDR3 protein: CASSSQGAGGTDTQYF
clone size: -; J gene: TRBJ2-3; V gene: TRBV7-2; D gene: TRBD2; CDR3 DNA: TGTGCCAGCAGCTTAGTTGGGCTAGCGGGGGTCCGCACAGATACGCAGTATTTT; CDR3 protein: CASSLVGLAGVRTDTQYF
clone size: once; J gene: TRBJ1-2; V gene: TRBV2; D gene: -; CDR3 DNA: TGTGCCAGCAGTGTCCCCGGAGGCTACACCTTC; CDR3 protein: CASSVPGGYTF
clone size: -; J gene: TRBJ1-3; V gene: TRBV4-3; D gene: -; CDR3 DNA: TGCGCCAGCAGCCAAGAATCCAGCTCTGGAAACACCATATATTTT; CDR3 protein: CASSQESSSGNTIYF
clone size: -; J gene: TRBJ2-5; V gene: TRBV3-1/TRBV3-2; D gene: -; CDR3 DNA: TGTGCCAGCAGCCAAAGGTCATGGCGGAGTAACCAAGAGACCCAGTACTTC; CDR3 protein: CASSQRSWRSNQETQYF
clone size: -; J gene: TRBJ1-1; V gene: TRBV7-9; D gene: -; CDR3 DNA: TGTGCCAGCAGTTACGTAGGGTCCACTGAAGCTTTCTTT; CDR3 protein: CASSYVGSTEAFF
clone size: -; J gene: TRBJ2-1; V gene: TRBV6-5; D gene: TRBD1; CDR3 DNA: TGTGCCAGCAGTTACGAAACAGGGGGACTTAATGAGCAGTTCTTC; CDR3 protein: CASSYETGGLNEQFF
clone size: -; J gene: TRBJ2-1; V gene: TRBV5-1; D gene: -; CDR3 DNA: TGCGCCAGCAGCTTGTTTCGGGGGAGCTCCTACAATGAGCAGTTCTTC; CDR3 protein: CASSLFRGSSYNEQFF
clone size: -; J gene: TRBJ2-1; V gene: TRBV13; D gene: -; CDR3 DNA: TGTGCCAGCACCAACAACGGGGTTAGCTCCTACAATGAGCAGTTCTTC; CDR3 protein: CASTNNGVSSYNEQFF
clone size: once; J gene: TRBJ2-3; V gene: TRBV3-1/TRBV3-2; D gene: TRBD2; CDR3 DNA: TGTGCCAGCAGCCAAGATGTAGCGGGCAACACAGATACGCAGTATTTT; CDR3 protein: CASSQDVAGNTDTQYF
clone size: once; J gene: TRBJ2-4; V gene: TRBV25-1; D gene: -; CDR3 DNA: TGTGCCAGCAGTGAGGAGTCCGGGGGCATGGCCAAAAACATTCAGTACTTC; CDR3 protein: CASSEESGGMAKNIQYF
clone size: -; J gene: TRBJ2-3; V gene: TRBV14; D gene: -; CDR3 DNA: TGTGCCAGCAGCCAACGCACCCGAAATAGCGGAAACGTGGGATATACGCAGTATTTT; CDR3 protein: CASSQRTRNSGNVGYTQYF
clone size: -; J gene: TRBJ1-1; V gene: TRBV30; D gene: -; CDR3 DNA: TGTGCCTGGAGGTTTACAGCGGGGACTGAAGCTTTCTTT; CDR3 protein: CAWRFTAGTEAFF
clone size: -; J gene: TRBJ1-3; V gene: TRBV5-4; D gene: -; CDR3 DNA: TGTGCCAGCAGCTTGGGGCAGGGGATAGGAAACACCATATATTTT; CDR3 protein: CASSLGQGIGNTIYF
clone size: -; J gene: TRBJ1-3; V gene: TRBV27; D gene: -; CDR3 DNA: TGTGCCAGCAGTTTGGCTTGGGGAGCTGGAAACACCATATATTTT; CDR3 protein: CASSLAWGAGNTIYF
clone size: -; J gene: TRBJ1-2; V gene: TRBV30; D gene: TRBD1; CDR3 DNA: TGTGCCTGGAGTTCACGGGACAGGGCTTCCCTTGGCTATGGCTACACCTTC; CDR3 protein: CAWSSRDRASLGYGYTF
clone size: -; J gene: TRBJ1-1; V gene: TRBV10-3; D gene: -; CDR3 DNA: TGTGCCATCAGTGAGTCGGAGACGGTGAACACTGAAGCTTTCTTT; CDR3 protein: CAISESETVNTEAFF
clone size: many; J gene: TRBJ2-7; V gene: TRBV19; D gene: -; CDR3 DNA: TGTGCCAGTAGCCAAGGCGTTGGGGCCGAGCAGTACTTC; CDR3 protein: CASSQGVGAEQYF
clone size: once; J gene: TRBJ2-5; V gene: TRBV5-4; D gene: TRBD2; CDR3 DNA: TGTGCCAGCAGCTTGGGACTAGCGGGGAAATCACAAGAGACCCAGTACTTC; CDR3 protein: CASSLGLAGKSQETQYF
clone size: -; J gene: TRBJ2-2; V gene: TRBV6-4; D gene: -; CDR3 DNA: TGTGCCAGCAGTGACGGGACGAACACCGGGGAGCTGTTTTTT; CDR3 protein: CASSDGTNTGELFF
clone size: -; J gene: TRBJ2-7; V gene: TRBV2; D gene: -; CDR3 DNA: TGTGCCAGCAGTGAAGGGTGGACCGGTATCGAGCAGTACTTC; CDR3 protein: CASSEGWTGIEQYF
clone size: -; J gene: TRBJ1-6; V gene: TRBV2; D gene: -; CDR3 DNA: TGTGCCAGCAGGGGGGACCCCGGGAGTGGTTCACCCCTCCACTTT; CDR3 protein: CASRGDPGSGSPLHF
clone size: -; J gene: TRBJ2-1; V gene: TRBV18; D gene: TRBD2; CDR3 DNA: TGTGCCAGCTCAACTAGGACTAGCGGGGGGTTTAATGAGCAGTTCTTC; CDR3 protein: CASSTRTSGGFNEQFF
clone size: -; J gene: TRBJ2-3; V gene: TRBV6-1; D gene: -; CDR3 DNA: TGTGCCAGCAGTGAGGAGAGCCAAGATCCGCAGTATTTT; CDR3 protein: CASSEESQDPQYF
clone size: -; J gene: TRBJ1-1; V gene: TRBV6-5; D gene: -; CDR3 DNA: TGTGCCAGCACTATCCTAACTGGCAGCCTTGAAGCTTTCTTT; CDR3 protein: CASTILTGSLEAFF
clone size: -; J gene: TRBJ2-7; V gene: TRBV2; D gene: TRBD1; CDR3 DNA: TGTGCCAGCAGTGAACAGGGGGAATTTTACGAGCAGTACTTC; CDR3 protein: CASSEQGEFYEQYF
clone size: once; J gene: TRBJ1-4; V gene: TRBV2; D gene: -; CDR3 DNA: TGTGCCAGCAGTGATGGCAGGGGAGCCGAAAAACTGTTTTTT; CDR3 protein: CASSDGRGAEKLFF
clone size: -; J gene: TRBJ1-1; V gene: TRBV29-1; D gene: -; CDR3 DNA: TGCAGCGTTCCGGGGGGTTTCACTGAAGCTTTCTTT; CDR3 protein: CSVPGGFTEAFF
clone size: -; J gene: TRBJ2-5; V gene: TRBV9; D gene: TRBD2; CDR3 DNA: TGTGCCAGCAGCGCCGGGACTAGCGAGGGCCAAGAGACCCAGTACTTC; CDR3 protein: CASSAGTSEGQETQYF
clone size: -; J gene: TRBJ1-6; V gene: TRBV7-2; D gene: TRBD1; CDR3 DNA: TGTGCCAGCAGTTCAACAGGGGGGCAATCACCCCTCCACTTT; CDR3 protein: CASSSTGGQSPLHF
clone size: -; J gene: TRBJ2-5; V gene: TRBV5-1; D gene: -; CDR3 DNA: TGCGCCAGCAGCTTGGAAGGGAGTGGAGAGACCCAGTACTTC; CDR3 protein: CASSLEGSGETQYF
clone size: -; J gene: TRBJ1-1; V gene: TRBV6-6; D gene: -; CDR3 DNA: TGTGCCAGCAGACTGGGGGATATGAACACTGAAGCTTTCTTT; CDR3 protein: CASRLGDMNTEAFF